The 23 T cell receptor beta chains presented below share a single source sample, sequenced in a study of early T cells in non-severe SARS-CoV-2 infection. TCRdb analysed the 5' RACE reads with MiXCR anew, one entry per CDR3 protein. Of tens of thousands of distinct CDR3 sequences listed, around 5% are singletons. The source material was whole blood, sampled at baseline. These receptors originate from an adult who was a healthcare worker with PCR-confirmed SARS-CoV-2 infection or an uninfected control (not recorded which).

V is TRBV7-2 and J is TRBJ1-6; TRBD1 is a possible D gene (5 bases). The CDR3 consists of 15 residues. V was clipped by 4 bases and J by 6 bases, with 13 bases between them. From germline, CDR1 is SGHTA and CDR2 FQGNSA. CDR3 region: CASSSGGSFNSPLHF. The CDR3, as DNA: TGTGCCAGCAGCTCGGGGGGGAGCTTTAATTCACCCCTCCACTTT.

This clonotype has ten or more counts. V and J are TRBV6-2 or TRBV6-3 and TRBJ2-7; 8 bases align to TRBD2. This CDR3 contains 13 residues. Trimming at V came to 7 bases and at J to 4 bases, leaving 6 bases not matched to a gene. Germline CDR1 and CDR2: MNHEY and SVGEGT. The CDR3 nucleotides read TGTGCCAGCACCCTACCTAGCGGGTACGAGCAGTACTTC. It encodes CASTLPSGYEQYF.

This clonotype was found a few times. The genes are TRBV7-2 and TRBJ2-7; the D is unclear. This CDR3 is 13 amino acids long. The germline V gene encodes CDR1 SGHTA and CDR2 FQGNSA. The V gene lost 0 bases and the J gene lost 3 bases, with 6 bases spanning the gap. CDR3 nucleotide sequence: TGTGCCAGCAGCTTAGCGGGCTACTACGAGCAGTACTTC. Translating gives CASSLAGYYEQYF.

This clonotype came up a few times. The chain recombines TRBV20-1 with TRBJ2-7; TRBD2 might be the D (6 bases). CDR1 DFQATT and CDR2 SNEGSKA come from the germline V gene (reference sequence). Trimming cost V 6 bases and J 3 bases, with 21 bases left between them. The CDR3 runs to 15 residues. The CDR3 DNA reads TGCAGTGCCCCAAGGGGAGGTGCAGTCAGCTACGAGCAGTACTTC. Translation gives CSAPRGGAVSYEQYF.

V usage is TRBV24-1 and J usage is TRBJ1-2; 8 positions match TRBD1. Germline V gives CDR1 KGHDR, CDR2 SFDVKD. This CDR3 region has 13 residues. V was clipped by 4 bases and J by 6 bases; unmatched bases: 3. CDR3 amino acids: CATSDRTGNGYTF. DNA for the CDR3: TGTGCCACCAGTGACCGGACAGGGAATGGCTACACCTTC.

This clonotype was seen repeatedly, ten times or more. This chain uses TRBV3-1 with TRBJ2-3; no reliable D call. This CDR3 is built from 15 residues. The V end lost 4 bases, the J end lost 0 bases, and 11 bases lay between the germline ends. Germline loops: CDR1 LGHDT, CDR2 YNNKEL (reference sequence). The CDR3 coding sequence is TGTGCCAGCAGCCTCCGGACCCAGAGCACAGATACGCAGTATTTT. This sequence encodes CASSLRTQSTDTQYF.

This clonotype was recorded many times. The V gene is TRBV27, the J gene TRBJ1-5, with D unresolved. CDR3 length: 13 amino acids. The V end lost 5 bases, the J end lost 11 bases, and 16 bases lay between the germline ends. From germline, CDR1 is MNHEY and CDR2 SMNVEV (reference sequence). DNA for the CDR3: TGTGCCAGCAGTCCATTTATGCAATCAGCCCAGCATTTT. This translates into CASSPFMQSAQHF.

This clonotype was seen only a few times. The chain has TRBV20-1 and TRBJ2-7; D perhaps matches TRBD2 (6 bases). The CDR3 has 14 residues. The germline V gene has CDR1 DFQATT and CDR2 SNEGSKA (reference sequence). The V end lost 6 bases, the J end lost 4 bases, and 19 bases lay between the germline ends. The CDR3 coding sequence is TGCAGTGCAATGCCCCGGGACTCCTATTACGAGCAGTACTTC. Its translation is CSAMPRDSYYEQYF.

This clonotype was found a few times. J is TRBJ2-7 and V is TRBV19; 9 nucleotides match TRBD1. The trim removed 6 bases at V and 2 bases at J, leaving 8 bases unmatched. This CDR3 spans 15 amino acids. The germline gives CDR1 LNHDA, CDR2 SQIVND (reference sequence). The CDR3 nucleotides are TGTGCCAGTAGCGATCGGGACAGGGCCCCCTACGAGCAGTACTTC. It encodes CASSDRDRAPYEQYF. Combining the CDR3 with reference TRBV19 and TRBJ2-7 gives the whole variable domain DGGITQSPKYLFRKEGQNVTLSCEQNLNHDAMYWYRQDPGQGLRLIYYSQIVNDFQKGDIAEGYSVSREKKESFPLTVTSAQKNPTAFYLCASSDRDRAPYEQYFGPGTRLTVT.

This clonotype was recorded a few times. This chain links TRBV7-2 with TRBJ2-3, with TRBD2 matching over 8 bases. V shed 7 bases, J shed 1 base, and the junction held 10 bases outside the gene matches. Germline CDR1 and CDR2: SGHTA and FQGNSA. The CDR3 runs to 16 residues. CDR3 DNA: TGTGCCAGCAAACTCGGGGCAGCGGGGGGCACAGATACGCAGTATTTT. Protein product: CASKLGAAGGTDTQYF.

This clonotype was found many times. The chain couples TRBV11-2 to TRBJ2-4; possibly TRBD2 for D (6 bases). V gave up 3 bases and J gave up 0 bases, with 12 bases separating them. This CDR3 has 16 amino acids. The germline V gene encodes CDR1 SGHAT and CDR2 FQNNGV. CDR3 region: CASSFLAELAKNIQYF. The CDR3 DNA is TGTGCCAGCAGCTTTTTAGCGGAGCTAGCCAAAAACATTCAGTACTTC.

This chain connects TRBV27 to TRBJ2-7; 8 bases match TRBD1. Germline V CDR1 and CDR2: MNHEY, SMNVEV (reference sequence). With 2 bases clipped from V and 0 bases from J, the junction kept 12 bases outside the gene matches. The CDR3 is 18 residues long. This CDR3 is CASSLAPIGQGVSYEQYF. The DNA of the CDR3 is TGTGCCAGCAGTTTAGCTCCTATCGGACAGGGAGTCTCCTACGAGCAGTACTTC.

In DNA, the CDR3 is TGTGCCACCAGTGATGTTACAGGTCTGGGCACAGATACGCAGTATTTT. Translated: CATSDVTGLGTDTQYF. The V gene is TRBV24-1, the J gene TRBJ2-3; TRBD1 is a possible D gene (5 bases). V shed 3 bases and J shed 1 base, with 13 bases lying between them. The CDR3 runs 16 residues. From germline, CDR1 is KGHDR and CDR2 SFDVKD.

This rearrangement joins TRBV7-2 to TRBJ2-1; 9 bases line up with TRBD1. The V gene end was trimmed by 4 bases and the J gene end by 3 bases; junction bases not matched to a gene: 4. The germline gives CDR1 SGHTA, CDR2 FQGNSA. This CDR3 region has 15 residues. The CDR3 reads CASSWGQGNYNEQFF. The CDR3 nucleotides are TGTGCCAGCAGCTGGGGACAGGGAAACTACAATGAGCAGTTCTTC.

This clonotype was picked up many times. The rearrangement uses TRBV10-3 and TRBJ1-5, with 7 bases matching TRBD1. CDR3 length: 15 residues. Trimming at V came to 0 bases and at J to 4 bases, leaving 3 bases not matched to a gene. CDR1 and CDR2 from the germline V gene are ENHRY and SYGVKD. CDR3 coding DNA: TGTGCCATCAGTGAGTCGGGACAGCCGAATCAGCCCCAGCATTTT. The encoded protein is CAISESGQPNQPQHF.

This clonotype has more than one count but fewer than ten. Here the CDR3 DNA reads TGTGCCAGCAGCCCCCCCCTCTCAAGGGTTACGCAGTATTTT. Translation gives CASSPPLSRVTQYF. The rearrangement joins TRBV7-2 to TRBJ2-3; D uncertain. This CDR3 region has 14 residues. Germline CDR1 is SGHTA and CDR2 is FQGNSA. V was shortened by 5 bases and J by 8 bases, with 17 bases between the two germline ends.

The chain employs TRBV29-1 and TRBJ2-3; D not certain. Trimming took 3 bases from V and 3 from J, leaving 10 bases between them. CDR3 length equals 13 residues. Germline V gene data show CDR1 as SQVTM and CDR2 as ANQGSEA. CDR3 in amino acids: CSVEKYQTDTQYF. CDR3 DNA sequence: TGCAGCGTTGAGAAGTACCAGACAGATACGCAGTATTTT.

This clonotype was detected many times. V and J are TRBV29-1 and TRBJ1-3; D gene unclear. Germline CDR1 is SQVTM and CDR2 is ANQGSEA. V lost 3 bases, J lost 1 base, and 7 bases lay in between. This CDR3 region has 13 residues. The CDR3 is CSVDEGSGNTIYF. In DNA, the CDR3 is TGCAGCGTTGACGAAGGGTCTGGAAACACCATATATTTT.

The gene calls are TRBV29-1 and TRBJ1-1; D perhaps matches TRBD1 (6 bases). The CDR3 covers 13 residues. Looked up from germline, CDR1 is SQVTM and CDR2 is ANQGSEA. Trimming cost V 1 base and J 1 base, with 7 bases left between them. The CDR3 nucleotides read TGCAGCGTTGAAGTAGGGGGGAACACTGAAGCTTTCTTT. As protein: CSVEVGGNTEAFF.

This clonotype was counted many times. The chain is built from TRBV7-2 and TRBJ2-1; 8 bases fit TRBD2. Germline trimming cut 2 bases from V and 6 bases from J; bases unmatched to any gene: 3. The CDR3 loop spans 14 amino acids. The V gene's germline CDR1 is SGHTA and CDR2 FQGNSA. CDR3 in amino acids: CASSLIGGANEQFF. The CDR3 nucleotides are TGTGCCAGCAGCTTAATCGGGGGGGCCAATGAGCAGTTCTTC.

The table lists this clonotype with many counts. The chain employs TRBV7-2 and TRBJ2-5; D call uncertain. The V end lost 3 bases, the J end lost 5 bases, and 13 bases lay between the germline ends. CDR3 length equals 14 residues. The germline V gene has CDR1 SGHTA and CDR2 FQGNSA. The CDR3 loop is CASSFSGDLETQYF. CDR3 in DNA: TGTGCCAGCAGCTTCTCAGGCGATCTGGAGACCCAGTACTTC.

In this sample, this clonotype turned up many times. The CDR3 region is CASSRGDGLIAFF. The CDR3 region has the DNA TGTGCCAGCAGCCGGGGGGACGGTCTGATCGCTTTCTTT. The rearrangement links TRBV6-2 or TRBV6-3 to TRBJ1-1, with D tentatively TRBD1 (5 bases). Trimming left V 6 bases short and J 11 bases short, with 19 bases between. CDR1 and CDR2 from the germline V gene are MNHEY and SVGEGT. This CDR3 spans 13 amino acids.

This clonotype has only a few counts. The CDR3 loop is CASSTRTGDATNEKLFF. As DNA, the CDR3 is TGTGCCAGTAGTACCCGGACAGGAGATGCAACTAATGAAAAACTGTTTTTT. J is TRBJ1-4 and V is TRBV19; TRBD1 aligns across 7 bases. The ends lost 4 bases at V and 0 bases at J; junction bases unmatched: 8. CDR1 is LNHDA, CDR2 SQIVND, per germline (reference sequence). The CDR3 extends over 17 amino acids.